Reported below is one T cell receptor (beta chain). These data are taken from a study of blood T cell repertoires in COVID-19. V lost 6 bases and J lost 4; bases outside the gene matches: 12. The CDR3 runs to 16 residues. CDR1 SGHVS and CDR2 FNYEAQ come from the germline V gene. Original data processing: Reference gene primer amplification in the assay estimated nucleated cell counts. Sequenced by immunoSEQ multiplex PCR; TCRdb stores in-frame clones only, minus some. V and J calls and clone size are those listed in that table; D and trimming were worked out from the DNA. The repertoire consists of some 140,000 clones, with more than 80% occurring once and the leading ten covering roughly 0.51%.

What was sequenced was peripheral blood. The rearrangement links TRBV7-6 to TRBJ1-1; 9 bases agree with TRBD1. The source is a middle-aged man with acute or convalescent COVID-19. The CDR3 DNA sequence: TGTGCCAGCAGACCCTCCGGACAGGGGTTGAGCACTGAAGCTTTCTTT. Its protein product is CASRPSGQGLSTEAFF.